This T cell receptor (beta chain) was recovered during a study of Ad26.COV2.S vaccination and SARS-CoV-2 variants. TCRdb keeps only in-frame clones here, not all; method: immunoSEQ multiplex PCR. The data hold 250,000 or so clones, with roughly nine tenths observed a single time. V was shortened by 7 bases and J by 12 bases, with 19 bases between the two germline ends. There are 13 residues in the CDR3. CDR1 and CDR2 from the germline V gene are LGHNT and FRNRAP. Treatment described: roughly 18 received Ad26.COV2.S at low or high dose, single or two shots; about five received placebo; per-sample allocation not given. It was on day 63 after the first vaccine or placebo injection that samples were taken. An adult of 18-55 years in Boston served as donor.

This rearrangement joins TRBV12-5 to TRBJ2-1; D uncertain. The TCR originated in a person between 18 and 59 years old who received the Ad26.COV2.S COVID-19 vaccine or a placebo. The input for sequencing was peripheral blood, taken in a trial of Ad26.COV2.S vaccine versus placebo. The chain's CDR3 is CASAPSSSTGQFF. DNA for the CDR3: TGTGCTAGTGCCCCCTCATCCTCGACGGGGCAGTTCTTC.